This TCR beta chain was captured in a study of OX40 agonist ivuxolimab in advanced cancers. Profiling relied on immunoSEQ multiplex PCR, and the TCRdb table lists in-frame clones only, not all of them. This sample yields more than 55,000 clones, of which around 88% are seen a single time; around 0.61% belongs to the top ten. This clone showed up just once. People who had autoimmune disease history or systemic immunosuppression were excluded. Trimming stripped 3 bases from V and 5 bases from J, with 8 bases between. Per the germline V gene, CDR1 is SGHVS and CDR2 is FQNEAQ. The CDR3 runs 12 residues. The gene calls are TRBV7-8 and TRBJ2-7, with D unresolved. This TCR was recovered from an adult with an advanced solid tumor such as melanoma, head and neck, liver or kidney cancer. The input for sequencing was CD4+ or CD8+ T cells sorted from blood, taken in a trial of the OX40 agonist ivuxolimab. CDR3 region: CASSFLPDEQYF. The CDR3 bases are TGTGCCAGCAGCTTTCTGCCGGACGAGCAGTACTTC.